Below, 22 T cell receptor beta chains from the same sample are listed, as sequenced in a study of patients and donors after allogeneic stem cell transplantation. TCRdb ran MiXCR on the RT-PCR reads and lists one entry per CDR3 protein. Here the sample spans approximately 57,000 distinct CDR3 sequences, roughly 15% being singletons. The material sequenced was blood, either unsorted or a sorted T cell fraction (not recorded which). The origin of the receptors is a human donor who was either an allogeneic HSCT recipient or a stem cell or donor lymphocyte infusion donor (not recorded which). It is not recorded whose cells these are; they may come from a transplant donor.

This clonotype has more than one count but fewer than ten. The V gene is TRBV5-1, the J gene TRBJ2-1; D possibly corresponds to TRBD1 (6 bases). V gave up 2 bases and J gave up 5 bases, with 11 bases separating them. The CDR3 is 14 residues long. The V gene's germline CDR1 is SGHRS and CDR2 YFSETQ. This CDR3 is CASSLPRDNNEQFF. The CDR3 bases are TGCGCCAGCAGCTTACCCCGGGACAACAATGAGCAGTTCTTC.

This clonotype has at least ten counts. The chain links TRBV12-3 or TRBV12-4 to TRBJ1-5; the D gene is possibly TRBD1 (5 bases). Trimming removed 8 bases from V and 3 bases from J, with 11 bases in between. The CDR3 contains 13 residues. The CDR3 coding sequence is TGTGCCAGCGGCCGACAGCCCAATCAGCCCCAGCATTTT. It translates to CASGRQPNQPQHF.

This clonotype has a handful of counts. J is TRBJ2-7 and V is TRBV6-5, with 10 bases fitting TRBD2. The trim removed 1 base at V and 2 bases at J, leaving 8 bases unmatched. Germline V CDR1 and CDR2: MNHEY, SVGAGI. The CDR3 totals 17 residues. DNA for the CDR3: TGTGCCAGCAGTTACTGGAAAGCGGGAGGGATACCCTACGAGCAGTACTTC. It is translated as CASSYWKAGGIPYEQYF.

This clonotype was seen more than once but under ten times. The chain joins TRBV10-3 to TRBJ2-7; D gene ambiguous. Germline values: CDR1 ENHRY, CDR2 SYGVKD. Trimming stripped 0 bases from V and 0 bases from J, with 12 bases between. The length of the CDR3 is 16 residues. CDR3: CAISESKGIVSYEQYF. Here the CDR3 DNA reads TGTGCCATCAGTGAGTCGAAGGGTATTGTCTCCTACGAGCAGTACTTC.

The V gene is TRBV7-9, the J gene TRBJ2-7; D is ambiguous. Germline loops: CDR1 SEHNR, CDR2 FQNEAQ (reference sequence). V shed 1 base and J shed 2 bases, with 12 bases lying between them. The CDR3 is 15 amino acids. CDR3 bases: TGTGCCAGCAGCTTAGAATTTGGTGTCACCTACGAGCAGTACTTC. Translation: CASSLEFGVTYEQYF. Full variable domain (missing parts from reference TRBV7-9 and TRBJ2-7): DTGVSQNPRHKITKRGQNVTFRCDPISEHNRLYWYRQTLGQGPEFLTYFQNEAQLEKSRLLSDRFSAERPKGSFSTLEIQRTEQGDSAMYLCASSLEFGVTYEQYFGPGTRLTVT.

There are a few counts of this clonotype. The rearrangement joins TRBV12-3 or TRBV12-4 to TRBJ2-7; D gene ambiguous. This CDR3 is 13 amino acids long. Trimming removed 1 base at V and 5 bases at J, with 9 bases between. CDR3 loop: CASSLGVWDEQYF. The CDR3 DNA follows: TGTGCCAGCAGTTTAGGGGTATGGGACGAGCAGTACTTC.

The sample holds many counts of this clonotype. The gene calls are TRBV20-1 and TRBJ1-5; D not certain. Looked up from germline, CDR1 is DFQATT and CDR2 is SNEGSKA (reference sequence). Trimming removed 0 bases from V and 0 bases from J, with 12 bases in between. The CDR3 sequence is 16 residues long. This CDR3 is CSARESVGYSNQPQHF. CDR3 bases: TGCAGTGCTAGAGAGAGTGTTGGATATAGCAATCAGCCCCAGCATTTT.

The chain employs TRBV12-3 or TRBV12-4 and TRBJ2-5; 7 bases match TRBD2. The CDR3 extends over 16 amino acids. V was pared by 6 bases and J by 0 bases, with 10 bases of the junction left unmatched. The CDR3 loop reads CASRFLADEYQETQYF. CDR3 coding DNA: TGTGCCAGCAGATTTCTAGCGGACGAGTACCAAGAGACCCAGTACTTC.

The chain has TRBV10-3 and TRBJ2-1, with no clear D. Per germline, CDR1 ENHRY and CDR2 SYGVKD. This CDR3 spans 14 amino acids. Trimming took off 0 bases at V and 2 bases at J, with 5 bases between the two ends. The CDR3 bases are TGTGCCATCAGTGAGTCGAAGGCCTACAATGAGCAGTTCTTC. Its translation: CAISESKAYNEQFF.

This clonotype was picked up many times. The chain combines TRBV7-9 with TRBJ1-4; D not certain. The germline V gene encodes CDR1 SEHNR and CDR2 FQNEAQ (reference sequence). The germline V and J ends were trimmed by 3 bases and 5 bases, with 7 bases remaining between them. The CDR3 contains 13 residues. In DNA form, the CDR3 reads TGTGCCAGCAGCTTTGGGGAAAATGAAAAACTGTTTTTT. As protein: CASSFGENEKLFF.

This clonotype was detected a few times. The chain is built from TRBV3-1 and TRBJ2-5; TRBD1 matches at 7 bases. The CDR3 loop spans 14 amino acids. V lost 3 bases, J lost 5 bases, and 6 bases stayed unmatched. Germline CDR1 LGHDT, CDR2 YNNKEL (reference sequence). The CDR3 DNA follows: TGTGCCAGCAGCCACGCAGGGGGAACGGAGACCCAGTACTTC. Its protein product is CASSHAGGTETQYF.

The chain joins TRBV11-2 to TRBJ2-1; D could derive from TRBD1 or TRBD2 (5 bases each). The CDR3 length is 12 residues. Trimming removed 2 bases at V and 8 bases at J, with 7 bases between. CDR1 and CDR2 (germline): SGHAT, FQNNGV. CDR3 amino acids: CASSLRGDEQFF. The CDR3 nucleotides read TGTGCCAGCAGCTTAAGGGGAGATGAGCAGTTCTTC.

V gene TRBV6-4 combines with J gene TRBJ2-1; D unclear. The CDR3 spans 13 residues. Germline CDR1 and CDR2: MRHNA and SNTAGT. Trimming left V 0 bases short and J 10 bases short, with 10 bases between. The CDR3, as DNA: TGTGCCAGCAGTGACTCCCCCGTGGAGGAGCAGTTCTTC. Its translation is CASSDSPVEEQFF.

This clonotype was seen more than once but under ten times. The V and J genes are TRBV30 and TRBJ2-3; TRBD1 aligns across 7 bases. Germline V gives CDR1 GTSNPN, CDR2 SVGIG (reference sequence). The CDR3 contains 15 residues. The ends lost 7 bases at V and 2 bases at J; junction bases unmatched: 12. CDR3 DNA: TGTGCCTCGACAGGGACCTTGGCCTCCACAGATACGCAGTATTTT. Translating gives CASTGTLASTDTQYF.

This clonotype was recorded at least ten times. The rearrangement uses TRBV12-3 or TRBV12-4 and TRBJ1-2; perhaps TRBD1 as D (5 bases). The CDR3 spans 15 residues. The V and J ends lost 6 bases and 3 bases respectively, with 17 bases between them. As DNA, the CDR3 is TGTGCCAGCAGCTACGGGCGACAGCAACACTATGGCTACACCTTC. Translating it yields CASSYGRQQHYGYTF.

The table lists this clonotype with a few counts. J is TRBJ2-7 and V is TRBV9, with D unresolved. Per the germline V gene, CDR1 is SGDLS and CDR2 is YYNGEE. Deletions cut 0 bases from V and 0 bases from J, with 10 bases between. The CDR3 is 15 amino acids. The CDR3 is CASSVEVESSYEQYF. The CDR3 DNA follows: TGTGCCAGCAGCGTAGAGGTGGAAAGCTCCTACGAGCAGTACTTC. The entire variable domain, with the rest obtained from reference TRBV9 and TRBJ2-7, is as follows: DSGVTQTPKHLITATGQRVTLRCSPRSGDLSVYWYQQSLDQGLQFLIQYYNGEERAKGNILERFSAQQFPDLHSELNLSSLELGDSALYFCASSVEVESSYEQYFGPGTRLTVT.

The chain uses TRBV2 and TRBJ2-1, with D perhaps assigned TRBD1 or TRBD2 (5 bases each). Trimming cost V 2 bases and J 2 bases, with 22 bases left between them. CDR3 length: 19 amino acids. The V gene's germline CDR1 is SNHLY and CDR2 FYNNEI. The CDR3 sequence is CASSERGTRTFPPYNEQFF. The CDR3 bases are TGTGCCAGCAGTGAAAGGGGCACTAGGACCTTTCCTCCCTACAATGAGCAGTTCTTC.

The V gene is TRBV5-6, the J gene TRBJ2-7, with D hard to call. With 3 bases removed from V and 1 base from J, the gap between germline ends came to 11 bases. The length of the CDR3 is 14 residues. Germline values: CDR1 SGHDT, CDR2 YYEEEE. DNA for the CDR3: TGTGCCAGCAGCTCGATTCAGGTTTCCTACGAGCAGTACTTC. This encodes CASSSIQVSYEQYF.

The rearrangement joins TRBV5-4 to TRBJ1-2; D not certain. The CDR3 length is 14 residues. CDR1 SGHNT and CDR2 YYREEE come from the germline V gene (reference sequence). Deletions cut 0 bases from V and 5 bases from J, with 11 bases between. CDR3 in amino acids: CASSLEGREYGYTF. The CDR3 DNA reads TGTGCCAGCAGCTTGGAAGGGAGGGAGTATGGCTACACCTTC.

Many counts were recorded for this clonotype. The genes are TRBV10-2 and TRBJ1-6; TRBD1 is a possible D gene (6 bases). Trimming pared 5 bases from V and 10 bases from J, leaving 12 bases between. Germline V gene lookup returns CDR1 WSHSY and CDR2 SAAADI. The CDR3 runs 13 residues. DNA of the CDR3: TGCGCCAGCAGTTCACAGGGATCCTCACCCCTCCACTTT. Translated, it gives CASSSQGSSPLHF.

This clonotype was counted between two and nine times. The chain uses TRBV5-6 and TRBJ2-3; 9 bases map to TRBD2. Germline assignment: CDR1 SGHDT and CDR2 YYEEEE. Trimming at V came to 1 base and at J to 4 bases, leaving 1 base not matched to a gene. The CDR3 covers 14 residues. The CDR3: CASSLTSGPDTQYF. DNA of the CDR3: TGTGCCAGCAGCTTGACTAGCGGGCCAGATACGCAGTATTTT.

The chain is built from TRBV27 and TRBJ2-1; TRBD1 matches 9 bases. The germline V gene encodes CDR1 MNHEY and CDR2 SMNVEV (reference sequence). V lost 6 bases to trimming and J lost 1 base; unmatched junction nucleotides: 4. The CDR3 has 15 residues. The DNA for the CDR3 is TGTGCCAGCAGATCAGGACAGGGGTCCTACAATGAGCAGTTCTTC. Translating it yields CASRSGQGSYNEQFF.